This entry is about one T cell receptor beta chain. Antigen unknown. This specimen comes from a study of regulatory T cells in long-lasting Graves disease. Study information: Antithyroid drugs had been given to newly diagnosed Graves' patients for under 3 months.

The time point denotes: newly diagnosed GD, antithyroid drugs for less than 3 months. From PBMCs, RNA was extracted and then used to make the TCR library. The length of the CDR3 is 14 residues. Trimming removed 7 bases from V and 2 bases from J; junction bases left unmatched: 5. Study results and limitations: The sample size was small, and this may have reduced accuracy.

Investigators prepared the TCR beta libraries by applying iRepertoire HTBI primers and Arm-PCR of CDR3 regions. Using its own MiXCR run on the multiplex PCR reads, TCRdb lists one record per CDR3 protein. The sample shows hundreds of thousands of distinct CDR3 sequences, around 16% of them seen only once. The same specimen was also included in a second study, on T cells in Graves' hyperthyroidism and ophthalmopathy.

The sequencing here drew on peripheral blood mononuclear cells (PBMCs), taken at new diagnosis, from a patient treated with antithyroid drugs. This chain connects TRBV12-3 or TRBV12-4 to TRBJ2-7; 10 bases are shared with TRBD1. The receptor was isolated from a woman aged 40 to 65 with Graves disease. DNA of the CDR3: TGTGCCAGCACCCTGACAGGGGGCACCTACGAGCAGTACTTC. Protein: CASTLTGGTYEQYF.